Listed below are T cell receptor beta chains from one sample, sequenced in a study of CD8 T cells in Susac syndrome. TCRdb reprocessed the immunoSEQ multiplex PCR reads via MiXCR and lists one record per CDR3 protein. The table lists about 140,000 distinct CDR3 sequences, around 95% of them singletons. The sequenced sample was CD4+ T cells from PBMCs. The source is a human donor with Susac syndrome. Each CDR3 is given with its conserved first and last residue. Fields, in order: CDR3 length, V gene, CDR3 protein.

length: 15
V: TRBV18
CDR3: CASSPDRHSNTEAFF

length: 14
V: TRBV5-1
CDR3: CASSPPGTGFEQYF

length: 15
V: TRBV20-1
CDR3: CSARDLAGGQETQYF

length: 17
V: TRBV30
CDR3: CAWRPRLLDPNAGELFF

length: 15
V: TRBV30
CDR3: CAWSVRALRGAEAFF

length: 14
V: TRBV20-1
CDR3: CSARADVQGYGYTF

length: 14
V: TRBV30
CDR3: CAWRTTGGGETQYF

length: 18
V: TRBV20-1
CDR3: CSARTGGAGSSYNSPLHF

length: 12
V: TRBV5-4
CDR3: CASSLVANEQFF

length: 16
V: TRBV3-1
CDR3: CASSLTSGGPYNEQFF

length: 13
V: TRBV7-3
CDR3: CASSPQALGPLHF

length: 15
V: TRBV19
CDR3: CASGEQGLNTDTQYF

length: 12
V: TRBV9
CDR3: CASGGYGQPQHF

length: 16
V: TRBV14
CDR3: CASSQALRDSTDTQYF

length: 15
V: TRBV7-9
CDR3: CASSPTISSTDTQYF

length: 13
V: TRBV20-1
CDR3: CSASLAGGYEQYF

length: 14
V: TRBV29-1
CDR3: CSAASQGAWETQYF

length: 15
V: TRBV15
CDR3: CATSRDPLNTDTQYF

length: 13
V: TRBV11-1
CDR3: CASSLGGIYEQYF

length: 13
V: TRBV4-2
CDR3: CASSQEMGTEAFF

length: 12
V: TRBV14
CDR3: CASGQLNTEAFF

length: 11
V: TRBV28
CDR3: CASRGDDTIYF

length: 13
V: TRBV20-1
CDR3: CSAWGSTADTQYF

length: 15
V: TRBV21-1
CDR3: CASSQGAAGVWEQYF

length: 13
V: TRBV30
CDR3: CAWSVTGNQPQHF

length: 13
V: TRBV29-1
CDR3: CSAANRVTGELFF

length: 15
V: TRBV5-6
CDR3: CASSYSGGPTDTQYF

length: 15
V: TRBV13
CDR3: CASSSYFSSYNEQFF

length: 13
V: TRBV7-9
CDR3: CASSYGEGWTQYF

length: 13
V: TRBV5-1
CDR3: CASSLGFGNEAFF

length: 14
V: TRBV20-1
CDR3: CSARDRGISTEAFF

length: 14
V: TRBV5-6
CDR3: CASSYSAGGETQYF

length: 12
V: TRBV29-1
CDR3: CSVGQVRDTQYF

length: 14
V: TRBV20-1
CDR3: CSARVSYEGNEQFF

length: 14
V: TRBV29-1
CDR3: CSVSGLAGSGSQYF

length: 16
V: TRBV29-1
CDR3: CSVEVWLAGGLNEQFF

length: 14
V: TRBV7-9
CDR3: CASSLDQYNSPLHF

length: 16
V: TRBV3-1
CDR3: CASSQGRVVGNQPQHF

length: 15
V: TRBV9
CDR3: CASSTGLAGTDTQYF

length: 14
V: TRBV30
CDR3: CAWSGGQGAYEQYF

length: 13
V: TRBV28
CDR3: CASSPHQYNEQFF

length: 12
V: TRBV28
CDR3: CASHQGDYGYTF

length: 15
V: TRBV3-1
CDR3: CASSQGLAEYNEQFF

length: 14
V: TRBV30
CDR3: CAWSFTDMNTEAFF

length: 18
V: TRBV5-1
CDR3: CASSPVGRGRADGSPLHF

length: 13
V: TRBV28
CDR3: CASSSGLAGLKFF

length: 13
V: TRBV7-8
CDR3: CASSLGAVGEAFF

length: 14
V: TRBV19
CDR3: CASRAPDRSYGYTF

length: 16
V: TRBV7-2
CDR3: CASSLSADANTGELFF

length: 14
V: TRBV5-4
CDR3: CASKPGVNTGELFF

length: 12
V: TRBV7-8
CDR3: CASSSLANEQFF

length: 15
V: TRBV7-2
CDR3: CASRSGSHSYNEQFF

length: 14
V: TRBV5-1
CDR3: CASSLWGFQETQYF

length: 15
V: TRBV20-1
CDR3: CSAREDSGGNTEAFF